Below, 9 T cell receptor beta chains from the same sample are listed, as sequenced in a study of T cells after yellow fever vaccination. From the 5' RACE reads, TCRdb called clonotypes with MiXCR, one entry per CDR3 protein. The table includes a few hundred thousand distinct CDR3 sequences, roughly 9% detected once. The sequenced sample was CD4+ T cells sorted from PBMCs, obtained 5 days after the yellow fever booster vaccination. Every receptor here comes from a man aged 18 to 35 who received the YFV17D yellow fever vaccine.

This clonotype was detected ten times or more. The V gene is TRBV30, the J gene TRBJ1-6, with D possibly matching TRBD1 (5 bases). CDR1 and CDR2 from the germline V gene are GTSNPN and SVGIG (reference sequence). Trimming took 1 base from V and 11 from J, leaving 15 bases between them. CDR3 length: 14 amino acids. CDR3 region: CAWSGTGLRAPLHF. The DNA of the CDR3 is TGTGCCTGGAGTGGGACGGGGCTTAGGGCACCCCTCCACTTT.

The chain links TRBV7-2 to TRBJ2-6; TRBD1 is a possible D gene (5 bases). V was trimmed by 3 bases and J by 5 bases, leaving 8 bases between them. This CDR3 region has 14 residues. Germline CDR1 is SGHTA and CDR2 is FQGNSA. The CDR3 protein is CASSFQGWANVLTF. The DNA for the CDR3 is TGTGCCAGCAGCTTCCAGGGCTGGGCCAACGTCCTGACTTTC.

The genes are TRBV5-1 and TRBJ2-4; D is perhaps TRBD2 (7 bases). This CDR3 region has 15 residues. Trimming pared 4 bases from V and 2 bases from J, leaving 13 bases between. The V gene's germline CDR1 is SGHRS and CDR2 YFSETQ. CDR3 protein: CASSPRGATKNIQYF. Here the CDR3 DNA reads TGCGCCAGCAGCCCCCGGGGGGCGACCAAAAACATTCAGTACTTC.

This clonotype turned up a few times. The CDR3 loop is CSASPGGEEEQYF. The CDR3 region has the DNA TGCAGTGCTAGCCCCGGGGGGGAGGAGGAGCAGTACTTC. The chain joins TRBV20-1 to TRBJ2-7; 8 nucleotides line up with TRBD2. The CDR3 has 13 residues. The J segment lost 7 bases and the V segment lost 3 bases, leaving 8 bases of the junction unmatched. Germline loops: CDR1 DFQATT, CDR2 SNEGSKA (reference sequence).

The V and J genes are TRBV28 and TRBJ1-1, with D possibly matching TRBD1 (5 bases). The CDR3 is made up of 15 amino acids. V lost 8 bases and J 1 base, leaving 17 bases between the germline ends. The V gene's germline CDR1 is MDHEN and CDR2 SYDVKM. The CDR3 loop is CASSTRTGPNTEAFF. CDR3 DNA: TGTGCCAGCTCGACCCGAACAGGTCCGAACACTGAAGCTTTCTTT.

This clonotype was detected only a few times. This rearrangement joins TRBV7-8 to TRBJ1-1; 9 positions agree with TRBD1. The CDR3 is 16 residues long. Per the germline V gene, CDR1 is SGHVS and CDR2 is FQNEAQ. V lost 3 bases and J lost 6; bases outside the gene matches: 11. Here the CDR3 reads CASSFQPGQGNAEAFF. CDR3 DNA sequence: TGTGCCAGCAGCTTCCAACCGGGACAGGGAAACGCTGAAGCTTTCTTT. Full variable domain (rest looked up from reference TRBV7-8 and TRBJ1-1): GAGVSQSPRYKVAKRGQDVALRCDPISGHVSLFWYQQALGQGPEFLTYFQNEAQLDKSGLPSDRFFAERPEGSVSTLKIQRTQQEDSAVYLCASSFQPGQGNAEAFFGQGTRLTVV.

This clonotype was counted between two and nine times. This rearrangement joins TRBV4-3 to TRBJ1-4; weak D call: TRBD1 (5 bases). Trimming shortened V by 1 base and J by 7 bases, and 13 bases separated the two germline ends. CDR3 length equals 15 residues. CDR1 is LGHNA and CDR2 is YSLEER in the germline V gene. This CDR3 is CASSQGGEIGEKLFF. CDR3 bases: TGCGCCAGCAGCCAAGGAGGGGAGATTGGTGAAAAACTGTTTTTT.

The J gene is TRBJ1-4, the V gene TRBV5-1; D unresolved. Trimming took 0 bases from V and 7 from J, leaving 10 bases between them. CDR3 length: 14 amino acids. Germline V gives CDR1 SGHRS, CDR2 YFSETQ. CDR3 in amino acids: CASSLEGFAEKLFF. CDR3 nucleotide sequence: TGCGCCAGCAGCTTGGAAGGGTTCGCTGAAAAACTGTTTTTT.

The chain joins TRBV5-4 to TRBJ2-2; D unclear. Germline CDR1 and CDR2: SGHNT and YYREEE (reference sequence). The CDR3 covers 17 residues. Trimming shortened V by 9 bases and J by 0 bases, and 21 bases separated the two germline ends. The CDR3 loop is CATTGPGLATNTGELFF. The CDR3 DNA sequence: TGTGCCACCACCGGTCCAGGTTTGGCGACGAACACCGGGGAGCTGTTTTTT.